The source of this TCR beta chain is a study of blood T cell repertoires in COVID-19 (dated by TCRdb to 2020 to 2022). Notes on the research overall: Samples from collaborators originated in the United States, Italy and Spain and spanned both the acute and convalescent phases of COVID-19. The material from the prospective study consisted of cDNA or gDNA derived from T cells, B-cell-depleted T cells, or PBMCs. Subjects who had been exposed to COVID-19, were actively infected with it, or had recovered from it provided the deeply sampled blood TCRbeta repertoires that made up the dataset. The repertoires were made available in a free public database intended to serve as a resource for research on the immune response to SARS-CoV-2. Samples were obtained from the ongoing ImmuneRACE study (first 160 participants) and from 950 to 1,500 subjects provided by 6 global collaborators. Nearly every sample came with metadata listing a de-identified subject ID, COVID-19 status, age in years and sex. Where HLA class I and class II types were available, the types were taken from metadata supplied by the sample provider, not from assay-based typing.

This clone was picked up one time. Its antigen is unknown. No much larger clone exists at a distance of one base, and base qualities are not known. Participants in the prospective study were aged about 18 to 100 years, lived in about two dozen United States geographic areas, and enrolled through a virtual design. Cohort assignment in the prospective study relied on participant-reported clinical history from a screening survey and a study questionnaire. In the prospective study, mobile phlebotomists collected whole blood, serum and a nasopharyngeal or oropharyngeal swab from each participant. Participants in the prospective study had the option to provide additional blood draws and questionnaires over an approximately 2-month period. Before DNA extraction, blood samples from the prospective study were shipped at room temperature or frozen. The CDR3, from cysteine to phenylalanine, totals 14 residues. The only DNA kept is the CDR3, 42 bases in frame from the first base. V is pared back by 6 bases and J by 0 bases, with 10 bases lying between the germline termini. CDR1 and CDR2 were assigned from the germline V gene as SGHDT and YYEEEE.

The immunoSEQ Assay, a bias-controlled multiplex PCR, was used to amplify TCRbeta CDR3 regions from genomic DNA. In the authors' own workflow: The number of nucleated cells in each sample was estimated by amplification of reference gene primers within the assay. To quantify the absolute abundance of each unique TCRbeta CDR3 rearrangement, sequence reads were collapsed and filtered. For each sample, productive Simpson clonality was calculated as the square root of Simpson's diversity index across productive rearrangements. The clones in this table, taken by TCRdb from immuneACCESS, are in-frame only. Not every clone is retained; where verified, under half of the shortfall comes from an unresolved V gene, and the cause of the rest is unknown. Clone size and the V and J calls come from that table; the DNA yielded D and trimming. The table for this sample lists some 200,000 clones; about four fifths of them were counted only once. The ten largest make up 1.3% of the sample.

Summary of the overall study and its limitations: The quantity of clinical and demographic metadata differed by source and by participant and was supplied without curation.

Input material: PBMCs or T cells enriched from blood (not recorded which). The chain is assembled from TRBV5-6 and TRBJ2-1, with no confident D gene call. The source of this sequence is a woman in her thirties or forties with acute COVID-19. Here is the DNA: TGTGCCAGCACCCGGCGGAGCTCCTACAATGAGCAGTTCTTC. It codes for CASTRRSSYNEQFF.